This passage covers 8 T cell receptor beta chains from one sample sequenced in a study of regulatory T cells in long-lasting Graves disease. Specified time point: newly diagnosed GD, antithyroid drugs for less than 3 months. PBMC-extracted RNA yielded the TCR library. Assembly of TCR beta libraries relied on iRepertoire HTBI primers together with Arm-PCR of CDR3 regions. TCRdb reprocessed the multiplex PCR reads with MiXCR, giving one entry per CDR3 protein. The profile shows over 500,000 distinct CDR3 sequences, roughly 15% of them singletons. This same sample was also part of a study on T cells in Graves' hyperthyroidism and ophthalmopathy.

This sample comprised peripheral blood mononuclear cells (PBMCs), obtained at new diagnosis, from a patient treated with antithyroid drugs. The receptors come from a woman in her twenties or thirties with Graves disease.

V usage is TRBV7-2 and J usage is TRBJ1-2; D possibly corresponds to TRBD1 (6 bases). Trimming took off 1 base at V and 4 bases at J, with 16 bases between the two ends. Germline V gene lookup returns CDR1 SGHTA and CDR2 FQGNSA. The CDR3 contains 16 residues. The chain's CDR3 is CASSLEGTGSGYGYTF. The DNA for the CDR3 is TGTGCCAGCAGCTTAGAGGGAACAGGGTCGGGCTATGGCTACACCTTC.

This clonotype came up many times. CDR3 amino acids: CSVERIAGETYEQYF. The CDR3 coding sequence is TGCAGCGTTGAACGTATAGCGGGTGAAACCTACGAGCAGTACTTC. The J gene is TRBJ2-7, the V gene TRBV29-1, with 7 bases matching TRBD2. This CDR3 contains 15 residues. The germline gives CDR1 SQVTM, CDR2 ANQGSEA. Trimming removed 2 bases from V and 2 bases from J; junction bases left unmatched: 9.

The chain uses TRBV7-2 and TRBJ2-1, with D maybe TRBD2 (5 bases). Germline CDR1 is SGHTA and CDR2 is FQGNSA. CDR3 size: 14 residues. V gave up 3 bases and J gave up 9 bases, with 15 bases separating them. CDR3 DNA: TGTGCCAGCAGCTTCAGCGGCGCGTTCAGTGAGCAGTTCTTC. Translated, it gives CASSFSGAFSEQFF.

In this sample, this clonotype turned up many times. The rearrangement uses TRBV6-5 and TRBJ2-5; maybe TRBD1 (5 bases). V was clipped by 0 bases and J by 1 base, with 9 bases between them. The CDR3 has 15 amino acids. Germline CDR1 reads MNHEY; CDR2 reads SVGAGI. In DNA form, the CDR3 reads TGTGCCAGCAGTTACTCTCGGACATTCCAAGAGACCCAGTACTTC. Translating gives CASSYSRTFQETQYF.

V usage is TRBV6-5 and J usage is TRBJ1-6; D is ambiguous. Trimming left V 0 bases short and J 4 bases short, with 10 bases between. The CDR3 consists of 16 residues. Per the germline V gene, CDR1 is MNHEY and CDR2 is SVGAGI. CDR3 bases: TGTGCCAGCAGTTACTCGAGCGGACCTTATAATTCACCCCTCCACTTT. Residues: CASSYSSGPYNSPLHF.

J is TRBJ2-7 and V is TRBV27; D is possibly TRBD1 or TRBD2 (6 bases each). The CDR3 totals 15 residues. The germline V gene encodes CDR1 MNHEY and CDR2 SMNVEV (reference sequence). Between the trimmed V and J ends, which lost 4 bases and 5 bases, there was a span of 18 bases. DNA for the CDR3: TGTGCCAGCAGTTACAAAGGGGGGCAACCCAACGAGCAGTACTTC. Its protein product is CASSYKGGQPNEQYF.

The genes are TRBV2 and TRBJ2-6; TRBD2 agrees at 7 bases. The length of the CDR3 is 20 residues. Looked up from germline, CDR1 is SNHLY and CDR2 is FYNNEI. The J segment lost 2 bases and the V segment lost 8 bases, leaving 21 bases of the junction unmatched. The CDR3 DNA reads TGTGCCAGCGGGGGGGAAAACCTCAGGGTAAGGTCGGCTGGGGCCAACGTCCTGACTTTC. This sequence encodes CASGGENLRVRSAGANVLTF.

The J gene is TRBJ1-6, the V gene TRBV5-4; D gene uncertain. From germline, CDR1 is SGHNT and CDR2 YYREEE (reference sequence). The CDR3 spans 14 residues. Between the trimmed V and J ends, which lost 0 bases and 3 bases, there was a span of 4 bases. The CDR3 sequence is CASSLVDYNSPLHF. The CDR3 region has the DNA TGTGCCAGCAGCTTGGTCGACTATAATTCACCCCTCCACTTT. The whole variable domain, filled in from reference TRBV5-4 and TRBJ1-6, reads ETGVTQSPTHLIKTRGQQVTLRCSSQSGHNTVSWYQQALGQGPQFIFQYYREEENGRGNFPPRFSGLQFPNYSSELNVNALELDDSALYLCASSLVDYNSPLHFGNGTRLTVT.